This T cell receptor (beta chain) was captured in a study of T cells in Graves' hyperthyroidism and ophthalmopathy. Study-wide results and caveats: The model foresaw ophthalmopathy a median roughly 6.6 months prior to onset. Most thyroid clonotypes expanded above 0.001 appeared in blood too.

Diagnosis rested on symptoms, serum thyroxine and TRAb, thyroid ultrasound, and orbital computed tomography. Fresh peripheral blood, more than 9 ml, yielded the PBMCs. Researchers amplified the TCR beta CDR3 regions from RNA transcripts. Initially, a first-round RT-PCR of the TCR CDR3 employed the HTBI primer set. TCRdb re-derived calls from the multiplex PCR reads in MiXCR, one entry per CDR3 protein. The data show approximately 370,000 distinct CDR3 sequences, roughly 17% seen once. This clonotype was observed many times. The antigen is unknown. The CDR3 loop spans 18 amino acids. After removal of 4 bases from V and 3 bases from J, the junction contained 13 bases not matched to a gene. Germline assignment: CDR1 SGHTS and CDR2 YDEGEE.

Sequencing was performed on blood. This TCR derives from a woman in her twenties or thirties with Graves' hyperthyroidism that later progressed to Graves' ophthalmopathy. J is TRBJ1-4 and V is TRBV5-8; TRBD1 matches at 9 bases. CDR3 amino acids: CASSGRTGANWANEKLFF. CDR3 bases: TGTGCCAGCAGCGGTCGGACAGGGGCAAATTGGGCTAATGAAAAACTGTTTTTT.